A single sample is the source of the 16 T cell receptor beta chains below, sequenced in a study of tumor-infiltrating lymphocytes in localized non-small cell lung cancer. Sequenced by immunoSEQ multiplex PCR; TCRdb stores in-frame clones only, minus some. Of under 20,000 clones listed, approximately 70% are singletons. Sequencing was performed on lung tumor tissue. The receptors were sampled from a human donor with non-small cell lung cancer.

The chain employs TRBV7-2 and TRBJ2-7; the D gene is possibly TRBD2 (6 bases). Between the trimmed V and J ends, which lost 5 bases and 0 bases, there was a span of 17 bases. This CDR3 has 16 residues. The germline gives CDR1 SGHTA, CDR2 FQGNSA. This CDR3 is CASSALGSGGSYEQYF. Written as DNA, the CDR3 is TGTGCCAGCAGCGCCCTGGGTAGCGGTGGCTCCTACGAGCAGTACTTC.

V usage is TRBV19 and J usage is TRBJ2-3, with no clear D. Germline V CDR1 and CDR2: LNHDA, SQIVND (reference sequence). Trimming shortened V by 2 bases and J by 4 bases, and 7 bases separated the two germline ends. There are 13 residues in the CDR3. The CDR3 sequence is CASSISLADTQYF. CDR3 sequence (DNA): TGTGCCAGTAGTATAAGCCTTGCAGATACGCAGTATTTT. Complete variable domain (other parts from reference TRBV19 and TRBJ2-3): DGGITQSPKYLFRKEGQNVTLSCEQNLNHDAMYWYRQDPGQGLRLIYYSQIVNDFQKGDIAEGYSVSREKKESFPLTVTSAQKNPTAFYLCASSISLADTQYFGPGTRLTVL.

The rearrangement uses TRBV6-6 and TRBJ2-5; TRBD2 matches 15 bases. This CDR3 comprises 16 residues. Germline-derived CDR1 and CDR2 are MNHNY and SVGAGI (reference sequence). The V gene end was trimmed by 5 bases and the J gene end by 10 bases; junction bases not matched to a gene: 11. The CDR3 DNA is TGTGCCAGCAGTCCCCTGGGACTAGCGGGAGGACCCGACCAGTACTTC. Its protein product is CASSPLGLAGGPDQYF.

The rearrangement joins TRBV7-8 to TRBJ1-2; 7 nucleotides align to TRBD1. Germline trimming cut 1 base from V and 2 bases from J; bases unmatched to any gene: 4. Germline CDR1 SGHVS, CDR2 FQNEAQ. This CDR3 region has 15 residues. As DNA, the CDR3 is TGTGCCAGCAGCTTAGAGACAGGGTGGAACTATGGCTACACCTTC. It codes for CASSLETGWNYGYTF. Complete variable domain (other parts from reference TRBV7-8 and TRBJ1-2): GAGVSQSPRYKVAKRGQDVALRCDPISGHVSLFWYQQALGQGPEFLTYFQNEAQLDKSGLPSDRFFAERPEGSVSTLKIQRTQQEDSAVYLCASSLETGWNYGYTFGSGTRLTVV.

This clone was seen a handful of times. J is TRBJ1-1 and V is TRBV28; 9 bases are shared with TRBD1. V lost 8 bases and J lost 1; bases outside the gene matches: 11. The length of the CDR3 is 16 residues. Germline CDR1 reads MDHEN; CDR2 reads SYDVKM. CDR3 protein: CASGKDRGRGNTEAFF. In DNA, the CDR3 is TGTGCCAGCGGAAAGGACAGGGGCCGGGGGAACACTGAAGCTTTCTTT.

The chain couples TRBV5-1 to TRBJ2-7, with no clear D. The CDR3 extends over 14 amino acids. Per the germline V gene, CDR1 is SGHRS and CDR2 is YFSETQ. V lost 2 bases to trimming and J lost 2 bases, with 11 bases between them. CDR3 region: CASSFGVSAYEQYF. The CDR3 region has the DNA TGCGCCAGCAGCTTTGGGGTATCGGCCTACGAGCAGTACTTC.

J is TRBJ2-2 and V is TRBV28, with 8 bases identical to TRBD1. V shed 1 base, J shed 4 bases, and the junction held 2 bases outside the gene matches. Germline CDR1 reads MDHEN; CDR2 reads SYDVKM. The CDR3 consists of 15 residues. DNA for the CDR3: TGTGCCAGCAGTTTATCAGGGGGCGGCACCGGGGAGCTGTTTTTT. Its translation: CASSLSGGGTGELFF.

The chain recombines TRBV6-1 with TRBJ2-1; 7 nucleotides agree with TRBD2. The V and J ends lost 6 bases and 8 bases, in that order; junction bases with no gene match: 10. The CDR3 spans 14 residues. Germline CDR1 and CDR2: MNHNS and SASEGT. CDR3: CASRDGGSRHEQFF. CDR3 bases: TGTGCCAGCAGGGACGGCGGGAGTCGCCATGAGCAGTTCTTC.

The chain carries TRBV28 and TRBJ2-7; D unclear. This CDR3 has 12 amino acids. V lost 5 bases, J lost 3 bases, and 8 bases lay in between. Germline V lookup: CDR1 MDHEN, CDR2 SYDVKM. In DNA, the CDR3 is TGTGCCAGCAGTGGGGAATACTACGAGCAGTACTTC. Its protein is CASSGEYYEQYF.

This sequence joins TRBV19 and TRBJ2-7; tentatively, D is TRBD1 (6 bases). Trimming stripped 4 bases from V and 3 bases from J, with 16 bases between. CDR1 and CDR2 (germline): LNHDA, SQIVND (reference sequence). The CDR3 length is 15 residues. This CDR3 reads CASSTRDTGLYEQYF. As DNA, the CDR3 is TGTGCCAGTAGTACACGGGACACGGGGCTCTACGAGCAGTACTTC. Based on the CDR3 plus reference TRBV19 and TRBJ2-7, the full variable domain is DGGITQSPKYLFRKEGQNVTLSCEQNLNHDAMYWYRQDPGQGLRLIYYSQIVNDFQKGDIAEGYSVSREKKESFPLTVTSAQKNPTAFYLCASSTRDTGLYEQYFGPGTRLTVT.

V and J are TRBV5-1 and TRBJ1-1; D call uncertain. The CDR3 has 17 amino acids. CDR1 is SGHRS and CDR2 is YFSETQ in the germline V gene. Trimming stripped 4 bases from V and 2 bases from J, with 21 bases between. CDR3 nucleotides: TGCGCCAGCAGCCCGCTCGCGGGTTTAATGAGAAACACTGAAGCTTTCTTT. As protein: CASSPLAGLMRNTEAFF.

The CDR3 DNA follows: TGCGCCAGCAGTTATTTAGATGAGCAGTTCTTC. Translated: CASSYLDEQFF. The rearrangement joins TRBV10-2 to TRBJ2-1; D is unclear. CDR1 and CDR2 from the germline V gene are WSHSY and SAAADI. V shed 5 bases and J shed 8 bases, with 7 bases lying between them. The CDR3 consists of 11 residues.

The V call is TRBV7-8, the J call TRBJ1-2; maybe TRBD1 (6 bases). Trimming shortened V by 4 bases and J by 4 bases, and 16 bases separated the two germline ends. Germline V CDR1 and CDR2: SGHVS, FQNEAQ. This CDR3 is built from 15 residues. CDR3 in DNA: TGTGCCAGCAGCTCCCCTGGGGGGGCTGGCTATGGCTACACCTTC. Translated: CASSSPGGAGYGYTF.

This clone appeared a few times. V gene TRBV5-6 combines with J gene TRBJ2-2, with D possibly TRBD1 on 6 matching bases. CDR1 SGHDT and CDR2 YYEEEE come from the germline V gene. The CDR3 length is 14 residues. Trimming cost V 4 bases and J 6 bases, with 13 bases left between them. The CDR3 here is CASSGRGRSGELFF. CDR3 coding DNA: TGTGCCAGCAGCGGCAGGGGTCGGTCCGGGGAGCTGTTTTTT.

The table lists this clone with a count of one. J is TRBJ2-5 and V is TRBV5-6; 8 bases line up with TRBD1. The CDR3 extends over 14 amino acids. Germline loops: CDR1 SGHDT, CDR2 YYEEEE. Losses at the gene ends were 3 bases for V and 4 bases for J; bases not matched to a gene: 5. CDR3 residues: CASSSTGAPETQYF. The CDR3 coding sequence is TGTGCCAGCAGCTCGACAGGGGCCCCAGAGACCCAGTACTTC.

The gene calls are TRBV29-1 and TRBJ2-6; D possibly uses TRBD1 or TRBD2 (5 bases each). Germline loops: CDR1 SQVTM, CDR2 ANQGSEA. This CDR3 has 14 residues. With 5 bases removed from V and 0 bases from J, the gap between germline ends came to 8 bases. The CDR3, as DNA: TGCAGCGTTCGAGGGGTCTCTGGGGCCAACGTCCTGACTTTC. It codes for CSVRGVSGANVLTF. The whole variable domain, remainder taken from reference TRBV29-1 and TRBJ2-6, is SAVISQKPSRDICQRGTSLTIQCQVDSQVTMMFWYRQQPGQSLTLIATANQGSEATYESGFVIDKFPISRPNLTFSTLTVSNMSPEDSSIYLCSVRGVSGANVLTFGAGSRLTVL.